The sequence of this T cell receptor beta chain was determined in a study of T cell repertoires in cytomegalovirus infection. Study-wide background: Matching HLA type and CMV infection were both indicated by public TCR beta signatures.

The germline gives CDR1 MNHEY, CDR2 SVGAGI. CDR3 length equals 12 residues. Trimming shortened V by 5 bases and J by 7 bases, and 9 bases separated the two germline ends. TCRdb itself ran the reads through MiXCR, one entry per CDR3 protein. Among hundreds of thousands of distinct CDR3 sequences, approximately 34% were seen once, and the ten largest hold more than 2.5%. Worth noting for this clonotype: The antigen remains unidentified.

Findings and limits, study-wide: Clonotypes of TCR beta that were HLA-C-restricted and CMV-specific dominated the ex vivo response. People with CMV and the relevant HLA were identified by cumulative public TCR beta family frequency.

The chain combines TRBV6-5 with TRBJ2-4; D gene uncertain. This TCR was sampled from a human donor in good health (CMV status not recorded). Some clones in this sample may be carry-over from other donors' samples. Sequencing was done on a sample of PBMCs. The CDR3 nucleotides are TGTGCCAGCAGTGAAATTAGGAACATTCAGTACTTC. It yields the protein CASSEIRNIQYF.